Each of the 31 T cell receptor beta chains below was sequenced from the same sample in a study of early T cells in non-severe SARS-CoV-2 infection. TCRdb re-called the 5' RACE reads through MiXCR, storing one row per CDR3 protein. The table lists 70,000 to 90,000 distinct CDR3 sequences, around 12% of them singletons, with roughly 3.6% in the top ten. Sequenced sample: whole blood. These receptors were collected from an adult who was a healthcare worker with PCR-confirmed SARS-CoV-2 infection or an uninfected control (not recorded which).

The chain has TRBV27 and TRBJ1-6; D is perhaps TRBD1 (6 bases). This CDR3 spans 14 amino acids. The V gene's germline CDR1 is MNHEY and CDR2 SMNVEV (reference sequence). Trimming stripped 5 bases from V and 6 bases from J, with 11 bases between. The CDR3 bases are TGTGCCAGCAGTCAAGGACAGCTTAATTCACCCCTCCACTTT. Translated, it gives CASSQGQLNSPLHF.

This clonotype was seen at least ten times. The V gene is TRBV4-1, the J gene TRBJ2-2; D gene ambiguous. The CDR3 totals 12 residues. V was cut by 11 bases and J by 2 bases, with 9 bases left in between. Germline V gene data show CDR1 as MGHRA and CDR2 as YSYEKL. CDR3 in DNA: TGCGCCTCCACTCCAAACACCGGGGAGCTGTTTTTT. The encoded protein is CASTPNTGELFF.

This chain joins TRBV29-1 and TRBJ2-1; the match to TRBD2 covers 11 bases. CDR1 is SQVTM, CDR2 ANQGSEA, per germline. V was pared by 7 bases and J by 4 bases, with 15 bases of the junction left unmatched. CDR3 length equals 17 residues. CDR3 amino acids: CSATGGVTSGKYNEQFF. DNA of the CDR3: TGCAGCGCGACAGGGGGAGTGACTAGCGGGAAGTACAATGAGCAGTTCTTC.

At least ten counts were recorded for this clonotype. In DNA form, the CDR3 reads TGTGCCAGCAGCCAAGGGCGTGAGCAGTACTTC. This sequence encodes CASSQGREQYF. The chain uses TRBV3-1 and TRBJ2-7, with D uncertain. V shed 1 base and J shed 7 bases, with 5 bases lying between them. The CDR3 loop spans 11 amino acids. CDR1 is LGHDT, CDR2 YNNKEL, per germline (reference sequence).

J is TRBJ2-7 and V is TRBV11-2, with a weak D call TRBD2 (6 bases). V was trimmed by 5 bases and J by 6 bases, leaving 14 bases between them. The CDR3 totals 13 residues. Germline V gene data show CDR1 as SGHAT and CDR2 as FQNNGV. The CDR3 DNA is TGTGCCAGCAGCCCTGGGGTGCGGGGCGAGCAGTACTTC. It codes for CASSPGVRGEQYF.

The rearrangement links TRBV19 to TRBJ2-7, with 7 bases aligning to TRBD1. Trimming at V came to 6 bases and at J to 2 bases, leaving 7 bases not matched to a gene. The CDR3 sequence is 14 residues long. The germline V gene has CDR1 LNHDA and CDR2 SQIVND (reference sequence). CDR3 in amino acids: CASRRDSLTYEQYF. The CDR3 bases are TGTGCCAGTAGGAGGGACAGTCTGACCTACGAGCAGTACTTC.

This clonotype was counted between two and nine times. The chain is built from TRBV20-1 and TRBJ2-1; 16 nucleotides agree with TRBD2. CDR1 DFQATT and CDR2 SNEGSKA come from the germline V gene (reference sequence). This CDR3 comprises 17 residues. Germline trimming cut 6 bases from V and 7 bases from J; bases unmatched to any gene: 12. Written as DNA, the CDR3 is TGCAGTGCGAGAACCGGGACTAGCGGGAGGGCGATGAATGAGCAGTTCTTC. Protein sequence: CSARTGTSGRAMNEQFF.

V usage is TRBV28 and J usage is TRBJ2-2, with D uncertain. In germline, CDR1 is MDHEN, CDR2 SYDVKM. Trimming stripped 4 bases from V and 4 bases from J, with 7 bases between. The CDR3 spans 13 residues. CDR3 coding DNA: TGTGCCAGCAGTTCGATGAGCACCGGGGAGCTGTTTTTT. Translation gives CASSSMSTGELFF.

The J gene is TRBJ2-3, the V gene TRBV20-1, with D maybe TRBD1 (5 bases). From germline, CDR1 is DFQATT and CDR2 SNEGSKA (reference sequence). Trimming removed 6 bases from V and 2 bases from J, with 15 bases in between. The CDR3 is 14 amino acids. CDR3 nucleotides: TGCAGTGCGAAGGGGAACTCGTTCACAGATACGCAGTATTTT. It translates to CSAKGNSFTDTQYF.

The V gene is TRBV29-1, the J gene TRBJ2-2; 9 nucleotides agree with TRBD1. The junction had 4 bases not matched to a gene; V was cut back by 5 bases and J by 0 bases. Germline assignment: CDR1 SQVTM and CDR2 ANQGSEA. CDR3 length: 15 residues. CDR3 DNA: TGCAGCGTTCGGGACAGGGTGTCGAACACCGGGGAGCTGTTTTTT. Its translation: CSVRDRVSNTGELFF.

This clonotype was detected many times. The gene calls are TRBV7-2 and TRBJ2-3, with TRBD2 matching 10 bases. Germline values: CDR1 SGHTA, CDR2 FQGNSA. The CDR3 covers 18 residues. V gave up 6 bases and J gave up 4 bases; unmatched junction bases: 16. The DNA of the CDR3 is TGTGCCAGCAGGTGGAGCAGCGGGAGGGCCGGTCAGGCAGATACGCAGTATTTT. Translation gives CASRWSSGRAGQADTQYF. Based on the CDR3 plus reference TRBV7-2 and TRBJ2-3, the full variable domain is GAGVSQSPSNKVTEKGKDVELRCDPISGHTALYWYRQSLGQGLEFLIYFQGNSAPDKSGLPSDRFSAERTGGSVSTLTIQRTQQEDSAVYLCASRWSSGRAGQADTQYFGPGTRLTVL.

This clonotype occurred a few times. This chain uses TRBV19 with TRBJ1-4; D uncertain. Germline assignment: CDR1 LNHDA and CDR2 SQIVND (reference sequence). There are 15 residues in the CDR3. Between the trimmed V and J ends, which lost 3 bases and 0 bases, there was a span of 8 bases. CDR3 sequence (DNA): TGTGCCAGTAGTATCTGGCCGTCAACTAATGAAAAACTGTTTTTT. It specifies CASSIWPSTNEKLFF.

This clonotype was counted only a few times. The CDR3 DNA reads as TGTGCCAGCACTTTGGGAGCGGGGGGGTCTGGTGAGCAGTTCTTC. It codes for CASTLGAGGSGEQFF. The V and J genes are TRBV12-3 or TRBV12-4 and TRBJ2-1, with 10 positions matching TRBD2. Trimming took 7 bases from V and 9 from J; bases not matched to a gene: 12. The CDR3 extends over 15 amino acids.

This clonotype was detected many times. The chain is built from TRBV29-1 and TRBJ1-5; D gene ambiguous. The CDR3 is 12 amino acids. Germline-derived CDR1 and CDR2 are SQVTM and ANQGSEA. V lost 6 bases and J lost 7, with 13 bases in between. This chain's CDR3 is CSVRPEPQPQHF. The CDR3 DNA is TGCAGCGTCCGACCCGAGCCACAGCCCCAGCATTTT.

This clonotype appeared a few times. CDR3 protein: CASSLRGRGRRTDTQYF. The CDR3 coding sequence is TGTGCCAGCAGTTTACGGGGACGGGGGCGTCGCACAGATACGCAGTATTTT. V gene TRBV27 combines with J gene TRBJ2-3; D might be TRBD1 or TRBD2, each matching 6 bases. V was shortened by 2 bases and J by 1 base, with 16 bases between the two germline ends. This CDR3 region has 17 residues. Looked up from germline, CDR1 is MNHEY and CDR2 is SMNVEV (reference sequence).

This clonotype was observed many times. J is TRBJ2-2 and V is TRBV24-1; D remains unclear. The V and J ends lost 5 bases and 3 bases respectively, with 12 bases between them. Per germline, CDR1 KGHDR and CDR2 SFDVKD. There are 15 residues in the CDR3. DNA of the CDR3: TGTGCCACCAGTGGCGACACAGCAGACACCGGGGAGCTGTTTTTT. Encoded protein: CATSGDTADTGELFF.

This clonotype was recorded many times. The V gene is TRBV18, the J gene TRBJ2-5; D not certain. Germline V gene data show CDR1 as KGHSH and CDR2 as LQKENI. The CDR3 runs to 13 residues. V gave up 3 bases and J gave up 4 bases, with 9 bases separating them. CDR3 DNA: TGTGCCAGCTCACCCCCGTCCGGAGAGACCCAGTACTTC. This translates into CASSPPSGETQYF.

The CDR3 sequence: CASSLDLDVGNEQFF. Written as DNA, the CDR3 is TGTGCCAGCAGCTTAGACCTAGACGTAGGAAATGAGCAGTTCTTC. This chain links TRBV11-2 with TRBJ2-1; unclear D gene. V shed 0 bases and J shed 7 bases, with 13 bases lying between them. The CDR3 runs to 15 residues. Germline-derived CDR1 and CDR2 are SGHAT and FQNNGV.

The chain couples TRBV3-1 to TRBJ1-5, with 7 bases lining up with TRBD1. The CDR3 runs 14 residues. The V and J ends lost 4 bases and 3 bases, in that order; junction bases with no gene match: 3. Looked up from germline, CDR1 is LGHDT and CDR2 is YNNKEL (reference sequence). The CDR3 sequence: CASSLGTANQPQHF. CDR3 sequence (DNA): TGTGCCAGCAGCCTAGGGACAGCCAATCAGCCCCAGCATTTT.

CDR3 DNA: TGTGCCAGCTCCCCGGGACAGGGGGGAAATCAGCCCCAGCATTTT. Its translation is CASSPGQGGNQPQHF. This sequence joins TRBV18 and TRBJ1-5, with 11 bases aligning to TRBD1. CDR3 length: 15 amino acids. Germline V gene data show CDR1 as KGHSH and CDR2 as LQKENI. The V and J ends lost 6 bases and 4 bases, in that order; junction bases with no gene match: 5. Drawing the rest from reference TRBV18 and TRBJ1-5, the complete variable domain is NAGVMQNPRHLVRRRGQEARLRCSPMKGHSHVYWYRQLPEEGLKFMVYLQKENIIDESGMPKERFSAEFPKEGPSILRIQQVVRGDSAAYFCASSPGQGGNQPQHFGDGTRLSIL.

This clonotype was counted a few times. The chain couples TRBV6-1 to TRBJ2-2; no firm D call. Germline CDR1 reads MNHNS; CDR2 reads SASEGT. This CDR3 contains 13 residues. Trimming left V 7 bases short and J 6 bases short, with 12 bases between. The CDR3, as DNA: TGTGCCAGCAAAGGTTCTGGTCCCGGGGAGCTGTTTTTT. Translation gives CASKGSGPGELFF.

V usage is TRBV10-3 and J usage is TRBJ2-3; 8 bases are shared with TRBD2. Germline assignment: CDR1 ENHRY and CDR2 SYGVKD. This CDR3 region has 15 residues. V trimming: 3 bases; J trimming: 1 base; junction bases outside the gene matches: 3. CDR3 nucleotide sequence: TGTGCCATCAGTGACCCGACTAGCGGCACAGATACGCAGTATTTT. Its protein is CAISDPTSGTDTQYF.

This clonotype was observed many times. This chain connects TRBV27 to TRBJ1-2; TRBD1 matches 8 bases. This CDR3 is built from 16 residues. From germline, CDR1 is MNHEY and CDR2 SMNVEV (reference sequence). V shed 2 bases, J shed 4 bases, and the junction held 9 bases outside the gene matches. The CDR3 region has the DNA TGTGCCAGCAGTTTAAGGGCAGGGGGCGCGTCCTATGGCTACACCTTC. As protein: CASSLRAGGASYGYTF.

This clonotype was seen repeatedly, ten times or more. CDR3 protein: CASSLDRGYAYNEQFF. The CDR3 DNA reads TGTGCCAGCAGCTTAGATCGGGGCTATGCCTACAATGAGCAGTTCTTC. The V and J genes are TRBV7-2 and TRBJ2-1; D could derive from TRBD1 or TRBD2 (5 bases each). Germline assignment: CDR1 SGHTA and CDR2 FQGNSA. V shed 1 base and J shed 2 bases, with 12 bases lying between them. The CDR3 loop spans 16 amino acids.

This rearrangement joins TRBV15 to TRBJ1-1, with D hard to call. The CDR3 spans 16 residues. The V gene's germline CDR1 is LNHNV and CDR2 YYDKDF (reference sequence). Trimming took off 1 base at V and 6 bases at J, with 18 bases between the two ends. CDR3 sequence (DNA): TGTGCCACCAGCAGAGCACGAAGAATGACGGCCTCTGAAGCTTTCTTT. The encoded protein is CATSRARRMTASEAFF.

This chain links TRBV5-1 with TRBJ2-1; TRBD2 aligns across 10 bases. The CDR3 sequence is 14 residues long. J gave up 7 bases and V 4 bases, and 5 bases lay outside the gene matches. CDR1 and CDR2 from the germline V gene are SGHRS and YFSETQ. CDR3 protein: CASSPQTSGNEQFF. CDR3 DNA sequence: TGCGCCAGCAGCCCCCAGACTAGCGGGAATGAGCAGTTCTTC.

This clonotype was counted between two and nine times. This rearrangement joins TRBV18 to TRBJ2-4; no clear D. Deletions cut 5 bases from V and 8 bases from J, with 13 bases between. The CDR3 extends over 13 amino acids. Germline V gives CDR1 KGHSH, CDR2 LQKENI. The CDR3 loop reads CASSAVPSDIQYF. The DNA of the CDR3 is TGTGCCAGCTCAGCGGTCCCTTCGGACATTCAGTACTTC.

This clonotype came up many times. This chain uses TRBV28 with TRBJ1-2; TRBD1 matches at 8 bases. This CDR3 contains 15 residues. CDR1 is MDHEN, CDR2 SYDVKM, per germline. V lost 6 bases and J lost 1; bases outside the gene matches: 7. As DNA, the CDR3 is TGTGCCAGCAGCATCGCAGGGGGCCGTAACTATGGCTACACCTTC. This codes for CASSIAGGRNYGYTF.

The chain has TRBV28 and TRBJ1-3, with D unresolved. Germline V gene lookup returns CDR1 MDHEN and CDR2 SYDVKM. The V gene lost 7 bases and the J gene lost 1 base, with 14 bases spanning the gap. The CDR3 is 15 residues long. CDR3 coding DNA: TGTGCCAGCACTTCTTATGTGAATTCTGGAAACACCATATATTTT. It yields the protein CASTSYVNSGNTIYF. The entire variable domain, with the rest obtained from reference TRBV28 and TRBJ1-3, is as follows: DVKVTQSSRYLVKRTGEKVFLECVQDMDHENMFWYRQDPGLGLRLIYFSYDVKMKEKGDIPEGYSVSREKKERFSLILESASTNQTSMYLCASTSYVNSGNTIYFGEGSWLTVV.

This sequence joins TRBV27 and TRBJ1-1; D is ambiguous. This CDR3 comprises 15 residues. V lost 2 bases to trimming and J lost 0 bases, with 10 bases between them. Germline lookup yields CDR1 MNHEY and CDR2 SMNVEV (reference sequence). The CDR3 sequence: CASSLGGTLNTEAFF. The CDR3 DNA reads as TGTGCCAGCAGTTTAGGTGGCACCCTGAACACTGAAGCTTTCTTT.

This clonotype was seen only a few times. J is TRBJ2-5 and V is TRBV11-2; 11 bases agree with TRBD2. The CDR3 totals 19 residues. The V gene end was trimmed by 3 bases and the J gene end by 3 bases; junction bases not matched to a gene: 15. The germline CDR1 and CDR2 sequences are SGHAT and FQNNGV. The CDR3 sequence: CASSLVLPSEGLAEETQYF. The CDR3, as DNA: TGTGCCAGCAGCTTGGTTCTTCCTTCGGAGGGACTAGCGGAAGAGACCCAGTACTTC.